One and the same sample provided the 32 T cell receptor beta chains below, sequenced in a study of liver allograft versus peripheral blood T cells. Study in general: A comparison was made between T cell receptor repertoires in transplanted livers and those in recipients' peripheral blood.

TCRdb analysed the reads with MiXCR anew, one entry per CDR3 protein. The sample gives 1,500 to 2,000 distinct CDR3 sequences, approximately 16% of which show up once; about 6.3% is in the top ten. These receptors all stem from a human patient who had a liver transplant. Part of the T cell pool may stem from the graft donor.

By sample share, this clonotype is medium-sized (0.01 to 0.1%). The CDR3 sequence is CASSVTGGWSYEQYF. In nucleotides, the CDR3 is TGTGCCAGCAGTGTGACAGGGGGCTGGTCCTACGAGCAGTACTTC. The rearrangement links TRBV6-1 to TRBJ2-7, with 10 bases that match TRBD1. Germline CDR1 is MNHNS and CDR2 is SASEGT. The V segment lost 4 bases and the J segment 1 base; nucleotides outside the gene matches: 4. The CDR3 runs to 15 residues.

By frequency in the sample, this clonotype is medium-sized. The V call is TRBV28, the J call TRBJ1-1, with D perhaps TRBD1 (5 bases). CDR3 length: 16 amino acids. With 5 bases removed from V and 1 base from J, the gap between germline ends came to 17 bases. The germline V gene encodes CDR1 MDHEN and CDR2 SYDVKM. The CDR3, as DNA: TGTGCCAGCAGTCTTACGTACAGGCTAAGGAACACTGAAGCTTTCTTT. This encodes CASSLTYRLRNTEAFF. The full variable domain, rest sourced from reference TRBV28 and TRBJ1-1, is DVKVTQSSRYLVKRTGEKVFLECVQDMDHENMFWYRQDPGLGLRLIYFSYDVKMKEKGDIPEGYSVSREKKERFSLILESASTNQTSMYLCASSLTYRLRNTEAFFGQGTRLTVV.

This clonotype is categorized as medium-sized. The rearrangement links TRBV20-1 to TRBJ1-1; D not resolved. Trimming removed 5 bases at V and 2 bases at J, with 9 bases between. This CDR3 has 12 amino acids. Germline-derived CDR1 and CDR2 are DFQATT and SNEGSKA (reference sequence). The CDR3 nucleotides read TGCAGTGCTGCGAAGGCAAACACTGAAGCTTTCTTT. This gives the protein CSAAKANTEAFF.

Sample share makes this clonotype medium-sized (0.01 to 0.1%). The CDR3 protein is CSASGRFHEQYF. In DNA form, the CDR3 reads TGCAGTGCTAGCGGGAGGTTCCACGAGCAGTACTTC. The chain links TRBV20-1 to TRBJ2-7; 7 nucleotides match TRBD2. In germline, CDR1 is DFQATT, CDR2 SNEGSKA (reference sequence). V shed 3 bases, J shed 5 bases, and the junction held 4 bases outside the gene matches. CDR3 length: 12 amino acids.

This clonotype is termed large (0.1 to 1%). This rearrangement joins TRBV18 to TRBJ2-1, with D possibly being TRBD2 (6 bases). V lost 6 bases and J 2 bases, leaving 14 bases between the germline ends. The germline CDR1 and CDR2 sequences are KGHSH and LQKENI. The CDR3 extends over 15 amino acids. Here the CDR3 reads CASSVTGTAYNEQFF. CDR3 nucleotide sequence: TGTGCCAGCTCTGTAACGGGGACTGCCTACAATGAGCAGTTCTTC.

By its share, this clonotype is medium-sized. The CDR3 sequence is CATSAGTGSHQPQHF. CDR3 sequence (DNA): TGTGCCACCAGCGCCGGGACAGGGAGTCATCAGCCCCAGCATTTT. This chain links TRBV24-1 with TRBJ1-5; 9 bases match TRBD1. The CDR3 has 15 residues. CDR1 is KGHDR, CDR2 SFDVKD, per germline. With V trimmed by 7 bases and J by 5 bases, 8 bases remained unmatched.

This clonotype counts as medium-sized (0.01 to 0.1%). The J gene is TRBJ2-2, the V gene TRBV20-1; TRBD2 aligns across 7 bases. The CDR3 sequence is 13 residues long. The germline V gene encodes CDR1 DFQATT and CDR2 SNEGSKA (reference sequence). V lost 3 bases to trimming and J lost 4 bases; unmatched junction nucleotides: 2. CDR3 nucleotides: TGCAGTGCTAGTCCTAGCGGCACCGGGGAGCTGTTTTTT. Translation gives CSASPSGTGELFF.

By sample fraction, this clonotype is large. The chain employs TRBV13 and TRBJ2-2, with TRBD2 matching 13 bases. The CDR3 spans 16 residues. CDR1 and CDR2 (germline): PRHDT, FYEKMQ (reference sequence). Unmatched junction bases numbered 4, after V lost 8 bases and J lost 1 base. The CDR3 here is CASQGLAGENTGELFF. The CDR3 nucleotides read TGTGCCAGCCAAGGACTAGCGGGAGAGAACACCGGGGAGCTGTTTTTT.

Sample share makes this clonotype large. V gene TRBV19 combines with J gene TRBJ1-3; a possible D gene is TRBD1 (5 bases). The CDR3 contains 14 residues. The germline gives CDR1 LNHDA, CDR2 SQIVND (reference sequence). Trimming took off 8 bases at V and 8 bases at J, with 19 bases between the two ends. The CDR3 region has the DNA TGTGCCAGTGGGCCTGCGAAGGGACGGTACACCATATATTTT. Translated: CASGPAKGRYTIYF.

The chain couples TRBV30 to TRBJ1-1; weak D call: TRBD1 (6 bases). Trimming stripped 4 bases from V and 13 bases from J, with 19 bases between. CDR1 is GTSNPN, CDR2 SVGIG, per germline (reference sequence). The CDR3 extends over 12 amino acids. In DNA form, the CDR3 reads TGTGCCTGGAACCCCGGGACAAGGTATGGTTTCTTT. Protein: CAWNPGTRYGFF.

The chain links TRBV4-1 to TRBJ1-5; D not certain. V was shortened by 8 bases and J by 0 bases, with 11 bases between the two germline ends. Germline loops: CDR1 MGHRA, CDR2 YSYEKL. This CDR3 is 14 amino acids long. Here the CDR3 DNA reads TGCGCCAGCTCCAAGGTCGATAGCAATCAGCCCCAGCATTTT. This encodes CASSKVDSNQPQHF.

This clonotype was detected only once. A far larger clone is a single base away, which makes a read error likely. The chain recombines TRBV6-5 with TRBJ2-1; TRBD1 matches at 11 bases. CDR1 is MNHEY, CDR2 SVGAGI, per germline. Trimming at V came to 4 bases and at J to 10 bases, leaving 15 bases not matched to a gene. This CDR3 spans 17 amino acids. The CDR3 nucleotides are TGTGCCAGCAGTTTCTTACCGGGACAGGGGGAAACCTACGAGCAGTTCTTC. Its protein product is CASSFLPGQGETYEQFF.

This clonotype is medium-sized by share. This chain connects TRBV5-6 to TRBJ1-6; D might be TRBD1 (6 bases). CDR1 SGHDT and CDR2 YYEEEE come from the germline V gene. V was pared by 4 bases and J by 1 base, with 12 bases between. The CDR3 contains 16 residues. The CDR3, as DNA: TGTGCCAGCAGCCTCAAACAGGGATCCTATAATTCACCCCTCCACTTT. It yields the protein CASSLKQGSYNSPLHF.

Judged by abundance, this clonotype is large. The genes are TRBV12-3 or TRBV12-4 and TRBJ1-3, with a tentative D call TRBD1 (5 bases). This CDR3 spans 17 amino acids. With 0 bases removed from V and 0 bases from J, the gap between germline ends came to 12 bases. CDR3 nucleotide sequence: TGTGCCAGCAGTTTAGCGCGAGGGGTGAGCTCTGGAAACACCATATATTTT. As protein: CASSLARGVSSGNTIYF.

This clonotype is termed medium-sized. The chain recombines TRBV5-4 with TRBJ2-1, with no clear D. The V gene lost 1 base and the J gene lost 8 bases, with 13 bases spanning the gap. The CDR3 contains 14 residues. The V gene's germline CDR1 is SGHNT and CDR2 YYREEE (reference sequence). The chain's CDR3 is CASSLPPVNDEQFF. DNA of the CDR3: TGTGCCAGCAGCTTGCCGCCGGTTAATGATGAGCAGTTCTTC.

By proportion, this clonotype is medium-sized. V is TRBV20-1 and J is TRBJ1-5; the match to TRBD1 covers 8 bases. CDR1 is DFQATT, CDR2 SNEGSKA, per germline (reference sequence). V lost 3 bases, J lost 0 bases, and 7 bases stayed unmatched. CDR3 length: 16 residues. CDR3 sequence: CSARRNRGYSNQPQHF. The CDR3 DNA reads TGCAGTGCTAGGAGGAACAGGGGGTATAGCAATCAGCCCCAGCATTTT.

V usage is TRBV19 and J usage is TRBJ1-6; the match to TRBD1 covers 7 bases. Germline loops: CDR1 LNHDA, CDR2 SQIVND (reference sequence). CDR3 length: 17 residues. The ends lost 7 bases at V and 4 bases at J; junction bases unmatched: 13. CDR3 DNA: TGTGCCAGTAATGACAGGGCGATGCTGTGGTATAATTCACCCCTCCACTTT. Residues: CASNDRAMLWYNSPLHF.

With regard to this clonotype: One base away lies a much larger clone, so this may be a sequencing read error. The chain is built from TRBV12-3 or TRBV12-4 and TRBJ2-7, with D possibly being TRBD2 (6 bases). The CDR3 totals 15 residues. The CDR3 loop reads CASTPDRRATGEQNF. CDR3 coding DNA: TGTGCCAGCACCCCCGATAGACGGGCAACGGGGGAGCAGAACTTC.

This clonotype is categorized as medium-sized. The chain employs TRBV11-3 and TRBJ1-1; no firm D call. With 5 bases removed from V and 8 bases from J, the gap between germline ends came to 12 bases. CDR1 is SGHNT and CDR2 is YENEEA in the germline V gene. CDR3 length: 12 residues. In DNA, the CDR3 is TGTGCCAGCAGCCTTGAGGGTGAGGAAGCTTTCTTT. Translated: CASSLEGEEAFF.

As regards this clonotype: A much more abundant neighbour one base away suggests this may be a read error. The rearrangement links TRBV12-3 or TRBV12-4 to TRBJ1-1, with D unresolved. CDR3 size: 16 residues. The V and J ends lost 5 bases and 1 base respectively, with 17 bases between them. CDR3 residues: CASSESAAYRNTEAFF. As DNA, the CDR3 is TGTGCCAGCAGTGAGTCGGCAGCCTACCGGAACACTGAAGCTTTCTTT.

This clonotype is medium-sized by share. The rearrangement joins TRBV7-2 to TRBJ2-7; 9 bases align to TRBD1. Germline CDR1 is SGHTA and CDR2 is FQGNSA. The CDR3 has 16 residues. The ends lost 5 bases at V and 3 bases at J; junction bases unmatched: 11. For the CDR3, the DNA is TGTGCCAGCAGCGCTAGGACCGGGACAGGGTTCTACGAGCAGTACTTC. Its translation: CASSARTGTGFYEQYF. Variable domain in full (rest from reference TRBV7-2 and TRBJ2-7): GAGVSQSPSNKVTEKGKDVELRCDPISGHTALYWYRQSLGQGLEFLIYFQGNSAPDKSGLPSDRFSAERTGGSVSTLTIQRTQQEDSAVYLCASSARTGTGFYEQYFGPGTRLTVT.

In its sample, this clonotype ranks as medium-sized (0.01 to 0.1%). The rearrangement joins TRBV10-3 to TRBJ1-2; 8 bases are shared with TRBD1. The CDR3 loop spans 13 amino acids. Germline V lookup: CDR1 ENHRY, CDR2 SYGVKD. V dropped 4 bases and J dropped 3; count of bases not matched to a gene: 1. Here the CDR3 reads CAISVGQDYGYTF. The CDR3 region has the DNA TGTGCCATCAGTGTGGGACAGGACTATGGCTACACCTTC.

Sample share makes this clonotype medium-sized. The V and J genes are TRBV20-1 and TRBJ1-5; the D gene is possibly TRBD1 (5 bases). The CDR3 length is 16 residues. Germline V gives CDR1 DFQATT, CDR2 SNEGSKA (reference sequence). The V end was cut by 3 bases, the J end by 1 base, with 16 bases between. CDR3 sequence: CSASQAGSVSNQPQHF. The CDR3 DNA sequence: TGCAGTGCTAGCCAGGCAGGGTCGGTCAGCAATCAGCCCCAGCATTTT.

This clonotype is categorized as large. The chain uses TRBV15 and TRBJ1-2; D unresolved. The CDR3 runs 13 residues. Deletions cut 1 base from V and 4 bases from J, with 7 bases between. The germline CDR1 and CDR2 sequences are LNHNV and YYDKDF (reference sequence). CDR3 nucleotides: TGTGCCACCAGCAGAGGGGTGCGCTATGGCTACACCTTC. It specifies CATSRGVRYGYTF.

By proportion, this clonotype is medium-sized (0.01 to 0.1%). The chain combines TRBV5-4 with TRBJ2-7, with D unresolved. The length of the CDR3 is 14 residues. From germline, CDR1 is SGHNT and CDR2 YYREEE (reference sequence). V was pared by 0 bases and J by 5 bases, with 12 bases between. CDR3 in amino acids: CASSLGRVSDEQYF. CDR3 DNA sequence: TGTGCCAGCAGCTTGGGTAGGGTGAGCGACGAGCAGTACTTC.

This clonotype was observed a few times. The chain is built from TRBV7-3 and TRBJ2-7; 12 bases align to TRBD2. Germline loops: CDR1 SGHTA, CDR2 FQGTGA. V shed 5 bases, J shed 7 bases, and the junction held 6 bases outside the gene matches. This CDR3 has 14 amino acids. In DNA form, the CDR3 reads TGTGCCAGCAGCCCTAGCGGGGGGGCCGGTGAGCAGTACTTC. This translates into CASSPSGGAGEQYF.

This clonotype was counted a few times. CDR3: CAWAGVVVDTQYF. Here the CDR3 DNA reads TGTGCCTGGGCGGGCGTAGTGGTTGATACGCAGTATTTT. The J gene is TRBJ2-3, the V gene TRBV30; D perhaps matches TRBD2 (5 bases). V was cut by 5 bases and J by 6 bases, with 15 bases left in between. From germline, CDR1 is GTSNPN and CDR2 SVGIG (reference sequence). The CDR3 covers 13 residues. Together with reference TRBV30 and TRBJ2-3, the CDR3 gives the full variable domain: SQTIHQWPATLVQPVGSPLSLECTVEGTSNPNLYWYRQAAGRGLQLLFYSVGIGQISSEVPQNLSASRPQDRQFILSSKKLLLSDSGFYLCAWAGVVVDTQYFGPGTRLTVL.

The chain carries TRBV20-1 and TRBJ2-7, with D perhaps matching TRBD2 (7 bases). The CDR3 is made up of 14 amino acids. Trimming removed 3 bases at V and 6 bases at J, with 18 bases between. Germline V gene data show CDR1 as DFQATT and CDR2 as SNEGSKA (reference sequence). The CDR3 loop is CSASLGAGDGEQYF. In nucleotides, the CDR3 is TGCAGTGCTAGCCTGGGGGCGGGAGATGGCGAGCAGTACTTC.

Note on this clonotype: This likely traces to a read error, being one base from a far larger clone. The V call is TRBV10-3, the J call TRBJ1-2, with a tentative D call TRBD1 (5 bases). There are 15 residues in the CDR3. Trimming removed 6 bases at V and 5 bases at J, with 19 bases between. Germline-derived CDR1 and CDR2 are ENHRY and SYGVKD. Here the CDR3 DNA reads TGTGCCATCAGCGACCCAAGGGGTATCCGGTATGGCTACACCTTC. This sequence encodes CAISDPRGIRYGYTF.

This clonotype is categorized as large. The V and J genes are TRBV7-9 and TRBJ1-2; a weak D match, TRBD1 (6 bases). V lost 5 bases to trimming and J lost 8 bases, with 24 bases between them. CDR1 and CDR2 (germline): SEHNR, FQNEAQ (reference sequence). The length of the CDR3 is 16 residues. The CDR3 nucleotides read TGTGCCAGCAGCAACCACGCCGTGCAGACGAGGGGGGGCTACACCTTC. The encoded protein is CASSNHAVQTRGGYTF.

Judged by abundance, this clonotype is medium-sized. The rearrangement uses TRBV3-1 and TRBJ1-2; D unclear. V lost 0 bases, J lost 0 bases, and 17 bases lay in between. Germline V gene sequence: CDR1 LGHDT, CDR2 YNNKEL (reference sequence). The CDR3 has 18 amino acids. Written as DNA, the CDR3 is TGTGCCAGCAGCCAAGAACGCCGTGGATTGGGCACTAACTATGGCTACACCTTC. Encoded protein: CASSQERRGLGTNYGYTF.

By share, this clonotype counts as medium-sized. This sequence joins TRBV5-6 and TRBJ2-7; D possibly corresponds to TRBD1 (6 bases). Germline V CDR1 and CDR2: SGHDT, YYEEEE. The germline V and J ends were trimmed by 1 base and 2 bases, with 10 bases remaining between them. The CDR3 contains 14 residues. The CDR3 DNA follows: TGTGCCAGCAGCTTGTACAGGGTAGCCTACGAGCAGTACTTC. This translates into CASSLYRVAYEQYF. Filled out from reference TRBV5-6 and TRBJ2-7, the complete variable domain reads DAGVTQSPTHLIKTRGQQVTLRCSPKSGHDTVSWYQQALGQGPQFIFQYYEEEERQRGNFPDRFSGHQFPNYSSELNVNALLLGDSALYLCASSLYRVAYEQYFGPGTRLTVT.